This T cell receptor beta chain came from a study of blood T cell repertoires in COVID-19. On the study more broadly: Acute-phase and convalescent COVID-19 samples originated in the United States, Italy and Spain. From T cells, B-cell-depleted T cells, or PBMCs came the material, which was cDNA or gDNA.

Assay used: immunoSEQ multiplex PCR; TCRdb lists only in-frame clones, some missing. Among 170,000 or so clones listed, around 87% were seen once. Trimming at V came to 5 bases and at J to 4 bases, leaving 8 bases not matched to a gene. The CDR3 has 15 residues. Germline V gene sequence: CDR1 MNHEY, CDR2 SVGEGT. Patients in Seattle were enrolled during active infection, then followed longitudinally. The clonotype originates from a man in his 60s with COVID-19, enrolled during active disease. This chain connects TRBV6-2 or TRBV6-3 to TRBJ2-7, with TRBD2 matching over 10 bases. The sample taken for sequencing was peripheral blood. The DNA for the CDR3 is TGTGCCAGCAGTGTGCCTAGCGGGGGTCTTTACGAGCAGTACTTC. Amino acid sequence: CASSVPSGGLYEQYF.